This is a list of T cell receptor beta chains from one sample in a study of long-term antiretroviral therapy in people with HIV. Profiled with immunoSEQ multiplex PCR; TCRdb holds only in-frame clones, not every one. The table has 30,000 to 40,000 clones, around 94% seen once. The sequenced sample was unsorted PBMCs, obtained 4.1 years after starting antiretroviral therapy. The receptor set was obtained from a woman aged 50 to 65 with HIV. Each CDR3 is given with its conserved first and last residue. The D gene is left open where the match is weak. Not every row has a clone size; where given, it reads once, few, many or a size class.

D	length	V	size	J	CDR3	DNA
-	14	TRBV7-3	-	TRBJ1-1	CASSSGTANTEAFF	TGTGCCAGCAGCTCGGGGACGGCGAACACTGAAGCTTTCTTT
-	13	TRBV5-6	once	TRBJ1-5	CASSLATSQPQHF	TGTGCCAGCAGCTTGGCCACTAGTCAGCCCCAGCATTTT
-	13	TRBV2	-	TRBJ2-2	CASTAQLTGELFF	TGTGCCAGCACAGCTCAACTAACCGGGGAGCTGTTTTTT
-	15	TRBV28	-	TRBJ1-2	CASRIPAGGIYGYTF	TGTGCCAGCAGAATCCCCGCCGGGGGGATCTATGGCTACACCTTC
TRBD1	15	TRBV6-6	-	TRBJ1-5	CASRLDRDGNQPQHF	TGTGCCAGCAGGTTGGACAGGGACGGCAATCAGCCCCAGCATTTT
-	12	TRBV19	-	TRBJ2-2	CASSPLTGELFF	TGTGCCAGTAGTCCCCTGACCGGGGAGCTGTTTTTT
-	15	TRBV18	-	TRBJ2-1	CASSPPRGDYNEQFF	TGTGCCAGCTCACCACCGAGAGGGGACTACAATGAGCAGTTCTTC
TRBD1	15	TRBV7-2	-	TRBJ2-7	CASSPVGGGAYEQYF	TGTGCCAGCAGCCCCGTAGGGGGCGGCGCCTACGAGCAGTACTTC
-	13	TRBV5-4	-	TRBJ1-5	CASSQGGDQPQHF	TGTGCCAGCAGCCAGGGAGGGGATCAGCCCCAGCATTTT
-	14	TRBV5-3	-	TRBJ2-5	CARSLAEGAETQYF	TGTGCCAGAAGCTTGGCCGAGGGCGCGGAGACCCAGTACTTC
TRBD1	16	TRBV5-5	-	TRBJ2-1	CASSLAGAGGFGEQFF	TGTGCCAGCAGCTTGGCCGGGGCAGGGGGCTTCGGTGAGCAGTTCTTC
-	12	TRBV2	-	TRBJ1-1	CASSGGYTEAFF	TGTGCCAGCAGTGGGGGGTACACTGAAGCTTTCTTT
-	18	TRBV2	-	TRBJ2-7	CASSEPSGHPASSYEQYF	TGTGCCAGCAGTGAACCCTCGGGACATCCTGCCAGCTCCTACGAGCAGTACTTC
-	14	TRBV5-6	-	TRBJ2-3	CASSRRVSTDTQYF	TGTGCCAGCAGCCGCCGGGTTAGCACAGATACGCAGTATTTT
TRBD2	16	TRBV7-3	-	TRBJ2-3	CASSSGTSGGIDTQYF	TGTGCCAGCAGCTCCGGGACTAGCGGGGGTATAGATACGCAGTATTTT
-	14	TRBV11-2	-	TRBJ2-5	CASSLVPSQETQYF	TGTGCCAGCAGCTTAGTCCCCAGCCAAGAGACCCAGTACTTC
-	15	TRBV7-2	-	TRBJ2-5	CASSLARGLVGTQYF	TGTGCCAGCAGCTTAGCTCGCGGGCTCGTGGGGACCCAGTACTTC
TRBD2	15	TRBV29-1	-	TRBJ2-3	CSVVTSGGSSDTQYF	TGCAGCGTTGTTACTAGCGGGGGGAGTTCGGATACGCAGTATTTT
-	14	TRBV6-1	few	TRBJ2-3	CASTHRGGPDTQYF	TGTGCCAGCACCCACCGGGGTGGTCCAGATACGCAGTATTTT
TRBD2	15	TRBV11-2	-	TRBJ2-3	CASSLVGGGADTQYF	TGTGCCAGCAGCTTAGTTGGCGGGGGAGCGGATACGCAGTATTTT
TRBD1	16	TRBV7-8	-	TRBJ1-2	CASSLGTGQAAKGYTF	TGTGCCAGCAGCTTAGGGACCGGACAGGCGGCGAAAGGCTACACCTTC
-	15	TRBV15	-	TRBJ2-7	CATSRDILSSGEQYF	TGTGCCACCAGCAGAGATATCTTGAGTTCGGGCGAGCAGTACTTC
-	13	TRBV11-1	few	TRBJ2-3	CASSLMTTDTQYF	TGTGCCAGCAGCTTAATGACAACCGATACGCAGTATTTT
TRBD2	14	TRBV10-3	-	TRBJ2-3	CAISDGTSPDTQYF	TGTGCCATCAGTGATGGGACTAGCCCAGATACGCAGTATTTT
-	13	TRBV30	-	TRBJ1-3	CAWTLMVGNTIYF	TGTGCCTGGACCCTTATGGTTGGAAACACCATATATTTT
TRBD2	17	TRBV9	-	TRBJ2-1	CASSVEGSGGVGNEQFF	TGTGCCAGCAGCGTAGAAGGTAGCGGGGGGGTTGGAAATGAGCAGTTCTTC
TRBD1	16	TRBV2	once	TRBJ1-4	CASSAGTGGRGEKLFF	TGTGCCAGCAGTGCCGGGACAGGAGGGCGAGGCGAAAAACTGTTTTTT
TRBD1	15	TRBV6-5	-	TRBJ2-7	CASSPPNRGPYEQYF	TGTGCCAGCAGTCCCCCGAACAGGGGGCCCTACGAGCAGTACTTC
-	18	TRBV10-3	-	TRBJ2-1	CAISEVGSTGTRQGEQFF	TGTGCCATCAGTGAAGTGGGGAGCACGGGGACACGTCAAGGTGAGCAGTTCTTC
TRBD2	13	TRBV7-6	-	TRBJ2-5	CASWSGEQETQYF	TGTGCCAGCTGGAGCGGGGAACAAGAGACCCAGTACTTC
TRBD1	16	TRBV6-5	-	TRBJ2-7	CASSYNPGQPSYEQYF	TGTGCCAGCAGTTACAACCCGGGACAGCCCTCCTACGAGCAGTACTTC
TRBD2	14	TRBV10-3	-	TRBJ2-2	CATGSGANTGELFF	TGTGCCACCGGTAGCGGGGCGAACACCGGGGAGCTGTTTTTT
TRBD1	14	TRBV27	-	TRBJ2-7	CASSSSDRPYEQYF	TGTGCCAGCAGTTCATCGGACAGGCCCTACGAGCAGTACTTC
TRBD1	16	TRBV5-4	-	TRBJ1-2	CASSFGQGGREDGYTF	TGTGCCAGCAGCTTCGGACAGGGAGGACGGGAGGATGGCTACACCTTC
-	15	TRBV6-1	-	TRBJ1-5	CASSNSLAGYQPQHF	TGTGCCAGCAGCAACTCGCTAGCAGGGTATCAGCCCCAGCATTTT
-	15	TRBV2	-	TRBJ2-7	CASSGKVVGSYEQYF	TGTGCCAGCAGTGGAAAAGTAGTAGGCTCCTACGAGCAGTACTTC
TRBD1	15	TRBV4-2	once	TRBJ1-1	CASSQHSTGTAEAFF	TGTGCCAGCAGCCAACATTCGACAGGGACGGCTGAAGCTTTCTTT
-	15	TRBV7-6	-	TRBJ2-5	CASSDRTVGQETQYF	TGTGCCAGCAGCGACAGGACAGTGGGCCAAGAGACCCAGTACTTC
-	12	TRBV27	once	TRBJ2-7	CASSFLQGEQYF	TGTGCCAGCAGTTTTTTACAGGGCGAGCAGTACTTC
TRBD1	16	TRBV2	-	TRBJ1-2	CASSSRTGGANYGYTF	TGTGCCAGCAGTTCTCGGACAGGGGGCGCGAACTATGGCTACACCTTC
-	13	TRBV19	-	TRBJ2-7	CASSKQTPYEQYF	TGTGCCAGTAGCAAACAGACACCCTACGAGCAGTACTTC
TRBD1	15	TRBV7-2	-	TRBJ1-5	CASSPGQSSNQPQHF	TGTGCCAGCAGCCCGGGACAGTCTAGCAATCAGCCCCAGCATTTT
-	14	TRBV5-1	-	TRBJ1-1	CASSEGGGGTEAFF	TGCGCCAGCAGCGAAGGGGGGGGCGGCACTGAAGCTTTCTTT
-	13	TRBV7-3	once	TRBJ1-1	CASSLTGLTEAFF	TGTGCCAGCAGCTTAACGGGGTTGACTGAAGCTTTCTTT
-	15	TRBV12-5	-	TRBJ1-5	CASGFDSGGDQPQHF	TGTGCTAGTGGTTTTGACTCCGGGGGGGATCAGCCCCAGCATTTT
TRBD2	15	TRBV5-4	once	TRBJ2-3	CASSLERGGIDTQYF	TGTGCCAGCAGCTTGGAGCGGGGGGGCATCGATACGCAGTATTTT
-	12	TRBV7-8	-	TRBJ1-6	CASAFPDSPLHF	TGTGCCAGCGCGTTTCCGGATTCACCCCTCCACTTT
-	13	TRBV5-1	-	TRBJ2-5	CASSSNNQETQYF	TGCGCCAGCAGCTCCAATAACCAAGAGACCCAGTACTTC
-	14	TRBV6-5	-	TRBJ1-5	CASSRIEGNQPQHF	TGTGCCAGCAGCCGGATTGAAGGGAATCAGCCCCAGCATTTT
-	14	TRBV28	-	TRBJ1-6	CASSLGGFSSPLHF	TGTGCCAGCAGTTTGGGGGGTTTCTCCTCACCCCTCCACTTT
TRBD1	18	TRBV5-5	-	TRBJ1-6	CASKVGDSNPPIGSPLHF	TGTGCCAGCAAAGTTGGGGACAGCAACCCCCCTATCGGTTCACCCCTCCACTTT
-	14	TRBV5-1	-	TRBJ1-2	CASSPGGSDYGYTF	TGCGCCAGCAGCCCCGGGGGCTCAGACTATGGCTACACCTTC
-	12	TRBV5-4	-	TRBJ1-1	CASSLETGEAFF	TGTGCCAGCAGCTTGGAAACAGGGGAAGCTTTCTTT
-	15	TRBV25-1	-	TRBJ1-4	CASSDWGRSNEKLFF	TGTGCCAGCAGTGATTGGGGACGGAGTAATGAAAAACTGTTTTTT
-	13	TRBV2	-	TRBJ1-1	CASTDRQNTEAFF	TGTGCCAGCACCGACAGACAGAACACTGAAGCTTTCTTT